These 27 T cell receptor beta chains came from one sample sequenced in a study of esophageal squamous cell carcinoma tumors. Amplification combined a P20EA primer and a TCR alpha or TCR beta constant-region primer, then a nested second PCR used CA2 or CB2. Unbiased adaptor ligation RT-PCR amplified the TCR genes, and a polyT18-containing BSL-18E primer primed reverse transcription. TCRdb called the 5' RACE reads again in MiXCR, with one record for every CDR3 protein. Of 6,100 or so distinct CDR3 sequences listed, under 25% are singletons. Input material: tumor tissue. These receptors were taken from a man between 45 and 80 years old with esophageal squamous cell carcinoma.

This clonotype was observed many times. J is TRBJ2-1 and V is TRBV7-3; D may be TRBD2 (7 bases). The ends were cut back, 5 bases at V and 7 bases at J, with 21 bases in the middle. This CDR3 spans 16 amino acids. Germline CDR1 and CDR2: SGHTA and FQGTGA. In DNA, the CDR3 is TGTGCCAGCAGCCCCCGGTGGGGGGGCGCCTCTAATGAGCAGTTCTTC. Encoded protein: CASSPRWGGASNEQFF.

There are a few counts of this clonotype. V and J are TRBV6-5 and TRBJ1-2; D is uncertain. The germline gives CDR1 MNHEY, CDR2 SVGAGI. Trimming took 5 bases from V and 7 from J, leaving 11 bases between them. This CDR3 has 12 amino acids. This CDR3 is CASSQPRGGYTF. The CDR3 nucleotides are TGTGCCAGCAGTCAACCACGGGGTGGCTACACCTTC.

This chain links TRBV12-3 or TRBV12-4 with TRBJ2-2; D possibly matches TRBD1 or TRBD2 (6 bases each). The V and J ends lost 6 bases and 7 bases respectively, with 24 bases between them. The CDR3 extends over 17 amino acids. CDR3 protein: CASSRRGPGWAIGELFF. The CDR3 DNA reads TGTGCCAGCAGCCGACGGGGGCCGGGTTGGGCGATCGGGGAGCTGTTTTTT.

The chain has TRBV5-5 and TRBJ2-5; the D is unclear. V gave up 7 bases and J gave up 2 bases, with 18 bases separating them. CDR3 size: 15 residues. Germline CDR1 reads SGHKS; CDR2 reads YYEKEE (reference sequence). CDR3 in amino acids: CASAPPPPRQETQYF. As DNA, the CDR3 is TGTGCCAGCGCCCCGCCGCCTCCGAGACAAGAGACCCAGTACTTC.

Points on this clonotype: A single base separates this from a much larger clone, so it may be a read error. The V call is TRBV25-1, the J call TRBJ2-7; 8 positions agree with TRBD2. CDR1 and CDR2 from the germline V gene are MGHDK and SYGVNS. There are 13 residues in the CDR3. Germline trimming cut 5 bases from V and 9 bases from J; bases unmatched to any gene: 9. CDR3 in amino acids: CASSSGSWGGQYF. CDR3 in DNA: TGTGCCAGCAGTAGCGGGAGTTGGGGCGGGCAGTACTTC.

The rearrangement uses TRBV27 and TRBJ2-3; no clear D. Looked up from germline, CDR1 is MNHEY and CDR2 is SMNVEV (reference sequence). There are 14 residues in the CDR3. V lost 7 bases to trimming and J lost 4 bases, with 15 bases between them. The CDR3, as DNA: TGTGCCAGCACCTCTACAGCCTTCTCAGATACGCAGTATTTT. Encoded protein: CASTSTAFSDTQYF.

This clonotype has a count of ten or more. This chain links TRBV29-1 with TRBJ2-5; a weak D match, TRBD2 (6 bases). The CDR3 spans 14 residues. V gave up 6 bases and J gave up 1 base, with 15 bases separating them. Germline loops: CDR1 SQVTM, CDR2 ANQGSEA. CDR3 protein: CSVPSWRAQETQYF. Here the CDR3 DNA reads TGCAGCGTACCTAGTTGGAGGGCCCAAGAGACCCAGTACTTC.

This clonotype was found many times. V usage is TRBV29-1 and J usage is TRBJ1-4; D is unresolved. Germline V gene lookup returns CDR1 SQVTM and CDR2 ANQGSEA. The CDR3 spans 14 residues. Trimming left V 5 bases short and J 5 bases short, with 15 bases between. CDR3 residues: CSVRAYPTNEKLFF. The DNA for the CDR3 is TGCAGCGTTCGGGCCTACCCTACGAATGAAAAACTGTTTTTT.

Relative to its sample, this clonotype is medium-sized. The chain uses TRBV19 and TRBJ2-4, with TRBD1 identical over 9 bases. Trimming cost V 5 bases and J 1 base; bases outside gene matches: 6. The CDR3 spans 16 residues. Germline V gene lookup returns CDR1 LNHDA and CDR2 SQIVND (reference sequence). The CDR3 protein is CASSAWTGEAKNIQYF. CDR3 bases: TGTGCCAGTAGTGCCTGGACAGGGGAGGCCAAAAACATTCAGTACTTC.

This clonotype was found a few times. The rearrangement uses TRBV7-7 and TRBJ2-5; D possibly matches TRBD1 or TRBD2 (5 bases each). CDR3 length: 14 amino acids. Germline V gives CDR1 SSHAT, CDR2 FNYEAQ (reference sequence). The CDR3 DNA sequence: TGTGTTAGCAGCACGGGGCCTCACGGGGAGACCCAGTACTTC. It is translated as CVSSTGPHGETQYF.

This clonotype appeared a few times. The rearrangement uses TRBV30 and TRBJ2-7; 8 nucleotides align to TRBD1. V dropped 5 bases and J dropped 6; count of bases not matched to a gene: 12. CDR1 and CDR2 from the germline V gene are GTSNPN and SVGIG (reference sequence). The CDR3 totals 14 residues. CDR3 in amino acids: CAWETGTGPSEQYF. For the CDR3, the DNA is TGTGCCTGGGAAACCGGGACAGGCCCTTCCGAGCAGTACTTC.

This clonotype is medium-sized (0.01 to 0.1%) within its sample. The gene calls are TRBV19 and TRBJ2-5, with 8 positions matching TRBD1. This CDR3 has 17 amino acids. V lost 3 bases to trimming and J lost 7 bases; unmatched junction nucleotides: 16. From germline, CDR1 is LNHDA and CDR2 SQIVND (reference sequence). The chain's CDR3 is CASSIAGTGVSGRTQYF. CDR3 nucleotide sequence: TGTGCCAGTAGTATCGCCGGGACAGGTGTTTCGGGACGGACCCAGTACTTC.

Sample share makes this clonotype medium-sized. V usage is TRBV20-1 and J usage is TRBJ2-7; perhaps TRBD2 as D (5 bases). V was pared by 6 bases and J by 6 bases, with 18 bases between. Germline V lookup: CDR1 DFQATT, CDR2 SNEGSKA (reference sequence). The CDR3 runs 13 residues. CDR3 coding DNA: TGCAGTGCCAGTGCCGGGGATCTAAGCGAGCAGTACTTC. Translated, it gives CSASAGDLSEQYF.

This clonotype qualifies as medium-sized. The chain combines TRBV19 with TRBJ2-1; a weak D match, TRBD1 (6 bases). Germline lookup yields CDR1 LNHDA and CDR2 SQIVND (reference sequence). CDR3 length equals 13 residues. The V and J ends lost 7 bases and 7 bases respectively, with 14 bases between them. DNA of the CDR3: TGTGCCAGTACCCGGACAGTAGGGAATGAGCAGTTCTTC. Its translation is CASTRTVGNEQFF.

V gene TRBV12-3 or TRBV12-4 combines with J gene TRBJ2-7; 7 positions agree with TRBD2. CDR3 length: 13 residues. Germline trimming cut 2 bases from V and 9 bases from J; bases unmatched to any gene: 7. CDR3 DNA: TGTGCCAGCAGTTTAAGGAAAACGGGGGGGCAGTACTTC. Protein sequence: CASSLRKTGGQYF.

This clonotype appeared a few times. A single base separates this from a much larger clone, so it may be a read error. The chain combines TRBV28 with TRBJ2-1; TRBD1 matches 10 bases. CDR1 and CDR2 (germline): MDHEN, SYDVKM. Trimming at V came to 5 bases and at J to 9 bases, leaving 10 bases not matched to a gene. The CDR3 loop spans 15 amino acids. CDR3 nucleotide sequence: TGTGCCAGCAGTAAGGGACAGGGGCTCTTGTGTGAGCAGTTCTTC. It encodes CASSKGQGLLCEQFF.

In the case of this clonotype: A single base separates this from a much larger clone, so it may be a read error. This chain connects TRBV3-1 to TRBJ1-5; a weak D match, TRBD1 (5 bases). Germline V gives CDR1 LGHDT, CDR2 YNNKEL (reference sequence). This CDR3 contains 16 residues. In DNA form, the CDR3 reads TGTGCCAGCAGCCAAGATCCCACGACAGCCCCGGGGCCCAAGCATTTT. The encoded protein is CASSQDPTTAPGPKHF. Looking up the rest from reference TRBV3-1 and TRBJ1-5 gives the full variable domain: DTAVSQTPKYLVTQMGNDKSIKCEQNLGHDTMYWYKQDSKKFLKIMFSYNNKELIINETVPNRFSPKSPDKAHLNLHINSLELGDSAVYFCASSQDPTTAPGPKHFGDGTRLSIL.

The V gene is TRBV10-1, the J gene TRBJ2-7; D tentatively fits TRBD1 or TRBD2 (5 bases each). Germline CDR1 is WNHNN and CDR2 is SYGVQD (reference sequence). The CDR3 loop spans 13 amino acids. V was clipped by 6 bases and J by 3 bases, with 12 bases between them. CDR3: CASSQLRGYEQYF. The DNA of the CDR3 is TGCGCCAGCAGCCAGCTGAGGGGCTACGAGCAGTACTTC.

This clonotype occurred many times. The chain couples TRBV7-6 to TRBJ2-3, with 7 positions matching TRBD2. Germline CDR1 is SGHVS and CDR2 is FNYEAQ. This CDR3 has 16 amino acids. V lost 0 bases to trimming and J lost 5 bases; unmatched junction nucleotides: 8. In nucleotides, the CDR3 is TGTGCCAGCAGCTTAGCGCCTCCGGGGGGAGTAGATACGCAGTATTTT. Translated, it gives CASSLAPPGGVDTQYF.

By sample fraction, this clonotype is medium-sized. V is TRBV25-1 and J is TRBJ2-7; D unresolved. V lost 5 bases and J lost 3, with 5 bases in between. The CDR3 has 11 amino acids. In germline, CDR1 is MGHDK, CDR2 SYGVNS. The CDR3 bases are TGTGCCAGCAGTTCGGTCTACGAGCAGTACTTC. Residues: CASSSVYEQYF.

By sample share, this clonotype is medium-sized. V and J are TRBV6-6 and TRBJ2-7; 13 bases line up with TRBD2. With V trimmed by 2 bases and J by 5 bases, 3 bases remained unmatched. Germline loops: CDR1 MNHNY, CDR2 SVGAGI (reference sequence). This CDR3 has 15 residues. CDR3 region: CASSYRTSGRNEQYF. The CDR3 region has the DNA TGTGCCAGCAGTTACCGGACTAGCGGGAGAAACGAGCAGTACTTC.

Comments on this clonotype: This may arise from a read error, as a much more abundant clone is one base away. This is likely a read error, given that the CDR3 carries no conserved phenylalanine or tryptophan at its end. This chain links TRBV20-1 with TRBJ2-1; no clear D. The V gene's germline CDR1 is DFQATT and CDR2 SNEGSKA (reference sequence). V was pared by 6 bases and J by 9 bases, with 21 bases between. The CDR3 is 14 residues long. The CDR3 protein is CSALLWSTAGEQFL. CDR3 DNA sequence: TGCAGTGCCCTACTGTGGTCGACGGCCGGTGAGCAGTTCTTA.

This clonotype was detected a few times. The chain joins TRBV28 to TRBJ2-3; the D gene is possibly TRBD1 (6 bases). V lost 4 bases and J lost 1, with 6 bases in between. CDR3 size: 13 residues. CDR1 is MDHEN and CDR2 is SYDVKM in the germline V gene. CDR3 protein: CASSWTGTDTQYF. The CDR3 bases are TGTGCCAGCAGTTGGACAGGCACAGATACGCAGTATTTT.

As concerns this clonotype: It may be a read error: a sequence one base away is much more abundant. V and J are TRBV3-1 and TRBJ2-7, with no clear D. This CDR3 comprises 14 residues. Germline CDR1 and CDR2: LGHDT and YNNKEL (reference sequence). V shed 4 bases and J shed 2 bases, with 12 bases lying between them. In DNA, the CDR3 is TGTGCCAGCAGCCCCACGGACGGCGCCTACGAGCAGTACTTC. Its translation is CASSPTDGAYEQYF.

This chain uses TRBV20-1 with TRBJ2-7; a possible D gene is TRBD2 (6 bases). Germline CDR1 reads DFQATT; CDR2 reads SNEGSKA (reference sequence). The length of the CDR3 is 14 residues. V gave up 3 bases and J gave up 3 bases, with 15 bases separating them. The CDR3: CSARGGGGHYEQYF. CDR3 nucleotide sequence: TGCAGTGCTAGGGGGGGTGGAGGCCACTACGAGCAGTACTTC.

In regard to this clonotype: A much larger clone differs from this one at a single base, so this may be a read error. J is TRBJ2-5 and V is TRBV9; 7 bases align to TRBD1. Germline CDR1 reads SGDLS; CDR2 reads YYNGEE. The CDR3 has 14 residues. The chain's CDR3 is CANSGTGVQETQYF. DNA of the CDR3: TGTGCCAACAGCGGAACAGGGGTTCAAGAGACCCAGTACTTC. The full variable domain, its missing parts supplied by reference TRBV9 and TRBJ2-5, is DSGVTQTPKHLITATGQRVTLRCSPRSGDLSVYWYQQSLDQGLQFLIQYYNGEERAKGNILERFSAQQFPDLHSELNLSSLELGDSALYFCANSGTGVQETQYFGPGTRLLVL.

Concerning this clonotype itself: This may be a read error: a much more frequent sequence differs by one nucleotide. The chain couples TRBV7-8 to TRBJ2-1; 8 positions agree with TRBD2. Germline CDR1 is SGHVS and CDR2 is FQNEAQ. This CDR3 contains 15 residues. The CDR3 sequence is CASSLIGTRYNGQFF. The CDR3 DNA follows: TGTGCCAGCAGCTTAATTGGGACTAGGTACAATGGGCAGTTCTTC.